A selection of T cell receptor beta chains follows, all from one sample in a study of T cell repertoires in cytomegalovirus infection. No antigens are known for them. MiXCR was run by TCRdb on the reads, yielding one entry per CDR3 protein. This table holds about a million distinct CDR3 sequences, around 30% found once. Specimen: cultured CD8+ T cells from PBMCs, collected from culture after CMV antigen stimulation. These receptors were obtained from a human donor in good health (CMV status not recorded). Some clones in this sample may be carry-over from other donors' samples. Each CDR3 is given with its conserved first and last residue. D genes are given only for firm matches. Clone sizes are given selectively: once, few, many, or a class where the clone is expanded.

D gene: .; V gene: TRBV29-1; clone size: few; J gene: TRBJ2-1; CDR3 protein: CSAGDNEQFF; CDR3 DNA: TGCAGCGCCGGAGACAATGAGCAGTTCTTC
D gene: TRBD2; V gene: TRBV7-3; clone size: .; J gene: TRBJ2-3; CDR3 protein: CASSTPSGEGPTDTQYF; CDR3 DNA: TGTGCCAGCAGCACCCCTAGCGGGGAGGGTCCCACAGATACGCAGTATTTT
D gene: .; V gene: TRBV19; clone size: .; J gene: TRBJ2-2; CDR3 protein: CASASLTVNTGELFF; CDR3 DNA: TGTGCCAGTGCCTCCTTGACAGTAAACACCGGGGAGCTGTTTTTT
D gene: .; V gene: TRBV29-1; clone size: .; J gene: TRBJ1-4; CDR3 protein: CSVDSDSTTNEKLFF; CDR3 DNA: TGCAGCGTTGACTCGGACTCAACAACTAATGAAAAACTGTTTTTT
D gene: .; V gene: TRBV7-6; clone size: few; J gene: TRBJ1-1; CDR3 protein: CASSQSSGHGTEAFF; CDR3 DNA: TGTGCCAGCAGCCAATCATCGGGACACGGCACTGAAGCTTTCTTT
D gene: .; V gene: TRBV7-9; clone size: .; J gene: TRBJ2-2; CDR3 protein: CASSLILSTGELFF; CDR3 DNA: TGTGCCAGCAGCTTAATTTTATCCACCGGGGAGCTGTTTTTT
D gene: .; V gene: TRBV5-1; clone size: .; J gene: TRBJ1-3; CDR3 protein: CASSFNEGSYSGNTIYF; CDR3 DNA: TGCGCCAGCAGCTTTAATGAGGGTTCCTACTCTGGAAACACCATATATTTT
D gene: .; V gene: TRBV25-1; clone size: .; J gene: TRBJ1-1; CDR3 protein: CASSGWEGNTEAFF; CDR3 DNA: TGTGCCAGCAGTGGGTGGGAAGGGAACACTGAAGCTTTCTTT
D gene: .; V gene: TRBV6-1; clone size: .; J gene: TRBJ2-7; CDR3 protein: CANKSLTVPYEQYF; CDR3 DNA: TGTGCCAACAAATCCCTGACAGTTCCCTACGAGCAGTACTTC
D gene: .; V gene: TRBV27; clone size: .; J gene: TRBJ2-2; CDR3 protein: CASTTDHRPAGELFF; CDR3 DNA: TGTGCCAGCACCACAGACCATAGACCGGCCGGGGAGCTGTTTTTT
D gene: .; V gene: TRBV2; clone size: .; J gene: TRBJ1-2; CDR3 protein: CANRPGTGNYGYTF; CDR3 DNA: TGTGCCAACAGACCCGGGACGGGCAACTATGGCTACACCTTC
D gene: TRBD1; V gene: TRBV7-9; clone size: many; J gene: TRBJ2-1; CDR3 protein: CASSPSVTRTGGNNEQFF; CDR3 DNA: TGTGCCAGCAGCCCATCGGTCACGCGGACAGGGGGGAACAATGAGCAGTTCTTC
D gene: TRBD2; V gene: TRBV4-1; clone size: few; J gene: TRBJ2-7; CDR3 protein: CASSQLAGTTPYEQYF; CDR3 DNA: TGCGCCAGCAGCCAACTAGCGGGGACAACCCCCTACGAGCAGTACTTC
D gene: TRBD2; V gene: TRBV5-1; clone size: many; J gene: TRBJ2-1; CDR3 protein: CASSILAGGGYNEQFF; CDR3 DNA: TGCGCCAGCAGCATCCTAGCGGGGGGGGGTTACAATGAGCAGTTCTTC
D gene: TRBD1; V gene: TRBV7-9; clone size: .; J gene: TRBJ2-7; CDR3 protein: CASSSTLISRDRFVEQYF; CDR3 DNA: TGTGCCAGCAGCTCTACATTGATTAGTCGGGACAGGTTTGTCGAGCAGTACTTC
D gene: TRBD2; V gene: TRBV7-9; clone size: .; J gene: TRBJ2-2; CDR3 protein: CASSSTSPPNTGELFF; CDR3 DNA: TGTGCCAGCAGCTCGACTAGCCCTCCGAACACCGGGGAGCTGTTTTTT
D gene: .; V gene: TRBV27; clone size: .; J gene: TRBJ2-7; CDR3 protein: CASRYLRGTDEQYF; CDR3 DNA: TGTGCCAGCAGATACCTTCGGGGGACTGACGAGCAGTACTTC
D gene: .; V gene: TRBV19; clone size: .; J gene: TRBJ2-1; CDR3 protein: CASRTENDWDEQFF; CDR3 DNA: TGTGCCAGCCGCACCGAGAACGATTGGGATGAGCAGTTCTTC
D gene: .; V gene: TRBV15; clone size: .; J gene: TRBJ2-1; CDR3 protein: CATSRWGTLGNEQFF; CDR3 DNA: TGTGCCACCAGCAGGTGGGGGACGCTGGGCAATGAGCAGTTCTTC
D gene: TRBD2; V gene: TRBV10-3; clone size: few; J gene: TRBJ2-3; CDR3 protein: CAIAFSGGATDTQYF; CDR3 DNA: TGTGCCATCGCCTTTAGCGGGGGGGCAACAGATACGCAGTATTTT
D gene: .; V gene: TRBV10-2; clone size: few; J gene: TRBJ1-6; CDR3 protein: CASSESTLSSYNSPLHF; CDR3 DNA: TGCGCCAGCAGTGAGTCGACCCTTAGCTCCTATAATTCACCCCTCCACTTT
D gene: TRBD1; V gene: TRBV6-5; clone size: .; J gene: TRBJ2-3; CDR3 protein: CASRQGATDTQYF; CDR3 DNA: TGTGCCAGCAGACAGGGGGCTACAGATACGCAGTATTTT
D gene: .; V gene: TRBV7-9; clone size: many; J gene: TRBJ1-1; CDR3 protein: CASSSGAGMNTEAFF; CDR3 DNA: TGTGCCAGCAGCTCTGGGGCAGGGATGAACACTGAAGCTTTCTTT
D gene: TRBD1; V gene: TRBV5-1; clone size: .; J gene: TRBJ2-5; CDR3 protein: CASSLAASRGLGETQYF; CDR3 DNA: TGCGCCAGCAGCTTGGCCGCTAGCAGGGGGCTTGGCGAGACCCAGTACTTC
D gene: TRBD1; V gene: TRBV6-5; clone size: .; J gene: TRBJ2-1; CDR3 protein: CASSYSGLGTGPLYNEQFF; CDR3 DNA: TGTGCCAGCAGTTACTCGGGACTCGGGACAGGCCCCCTATACAATGAGCAGTTCTTC
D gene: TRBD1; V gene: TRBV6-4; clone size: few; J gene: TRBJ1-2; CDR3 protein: CASSDMRDRVSGYTF; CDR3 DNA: TGTGCCAGCAGTGATATGAGGGACAGGGTTTCCGGCTACACCTTC
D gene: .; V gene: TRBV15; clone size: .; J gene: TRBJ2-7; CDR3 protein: CATSGGLGLSYEQYF; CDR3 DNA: TGTGCCACCAGCGGGGGACTGGGTCTGTCCTACGAGCAGTACTTC
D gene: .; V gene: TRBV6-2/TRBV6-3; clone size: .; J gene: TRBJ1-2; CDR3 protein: CASSYSHYGYTF; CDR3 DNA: TGTGCCAGCAGTTACTCACACTATGGCTACACCTTC
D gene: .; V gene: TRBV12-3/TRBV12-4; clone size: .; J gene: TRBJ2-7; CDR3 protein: CASSLRQHEQYF; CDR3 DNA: TGTGCCAGCAGTTTAAGGCAGCACGAGCAGTACTTC
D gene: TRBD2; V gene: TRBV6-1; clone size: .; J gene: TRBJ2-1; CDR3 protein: CATSGTIGEKSYNEQFF; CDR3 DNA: TGTGCCACTTCCGGGACTATCGGGGAGAAGTCCTACAATGAGCAGTTCTTC
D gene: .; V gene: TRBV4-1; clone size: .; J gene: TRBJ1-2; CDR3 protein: CASSHGQFDGYTF; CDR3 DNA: TGCGCCAGCAGCCATGGTCAGTTCGATGGCTACACCTTC
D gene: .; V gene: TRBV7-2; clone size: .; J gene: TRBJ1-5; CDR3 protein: CVSSLVRGPYSNQPQHF; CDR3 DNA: TGTGTCAGCAGCTTAGTTAGGGGTCCCTATAGCAATCAGCCCCAGCATTTT
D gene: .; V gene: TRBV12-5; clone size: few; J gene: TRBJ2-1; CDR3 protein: CASGTGYNEQFF; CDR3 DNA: TGTGCTAGTGGTACAGGTTACAATGAGCAGTTCTTC
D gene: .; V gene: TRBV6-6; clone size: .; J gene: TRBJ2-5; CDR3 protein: CASTWDQETQYF; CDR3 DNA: TGTGCCAGCACCTGGGATCAAGAGACCCAGTACTTC
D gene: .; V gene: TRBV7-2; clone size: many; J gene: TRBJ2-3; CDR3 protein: CASSSDSARADTQYF; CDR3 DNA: TGTGCCAGCAGCTCAGACAGCGCTCGGGCAGATACGCAGTATTTT
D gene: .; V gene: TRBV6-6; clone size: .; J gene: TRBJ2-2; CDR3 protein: CASSYEKTGELFF; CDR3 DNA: TGTGCCAGCAGTTACGAGAAGACCGGGGAGCTGTTTTTT
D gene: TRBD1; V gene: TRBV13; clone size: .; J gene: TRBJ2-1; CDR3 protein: CASSDGQGREQFF; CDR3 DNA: TGTGCCAGCAGCGACGGACAGGGGCGTGAGCAGTTCTTC
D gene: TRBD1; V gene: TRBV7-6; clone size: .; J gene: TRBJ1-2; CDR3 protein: CASRLITGGAGDYGYTF; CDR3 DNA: TGTGCCAGCCGCTTAATAACAGGGGGCGCGGGTGACTATGGCTACACCTTC
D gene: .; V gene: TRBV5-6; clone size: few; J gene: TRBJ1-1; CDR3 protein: CASSVDRPSTEAFF; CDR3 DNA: TGTGCCAGCAGCGTGGACAGACCGAGCACTGAAGCTTTCTTT
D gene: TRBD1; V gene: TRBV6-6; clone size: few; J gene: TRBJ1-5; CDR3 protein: CASSYEYRGPNQPQHF; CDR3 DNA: TGTGCCAGCAGTTACGAATACAGGGGACCCAATCAGCCCCAGCATTTT
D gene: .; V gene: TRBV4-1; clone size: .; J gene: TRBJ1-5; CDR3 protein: CASSQDLSGNQPQHF; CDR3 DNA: TGCGCCAGCAGCCAAGATCTATCAGGGAACCAGCCCCAGCATTTT
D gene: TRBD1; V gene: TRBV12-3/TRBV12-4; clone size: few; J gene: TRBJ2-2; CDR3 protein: CASIRGQGASDTGELFF; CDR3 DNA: TGTGCCAGCATTAGGGGACAGGGGGCATCGGACACCGGGGAGCTGTTTTTT
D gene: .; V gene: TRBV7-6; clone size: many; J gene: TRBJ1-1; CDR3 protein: CASSLAGVTEAFF; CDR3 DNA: TGTGCCAGCAGCTTAGCGGGGGTCACTGAAGCTTTCTTT
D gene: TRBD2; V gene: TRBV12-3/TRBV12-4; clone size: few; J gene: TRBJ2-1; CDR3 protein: CASSSQPAGEGEQFF; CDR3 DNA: TGTGCCAGCAGTTCACAACCGGCGGGGGAAGGTGAGCAGTTCTTC
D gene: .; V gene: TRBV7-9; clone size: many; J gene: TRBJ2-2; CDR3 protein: CASSKGTGELFF; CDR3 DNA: TGTGCCAGCAGCAAGGGGACCGGGGAGCTGTTTTTT
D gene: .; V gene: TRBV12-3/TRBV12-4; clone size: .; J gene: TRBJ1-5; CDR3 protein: CASSSVPWGPQHF; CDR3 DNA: TGTGCCAGCAGTTCCGTCCCCTGGGGGCCCCAGCATTTT
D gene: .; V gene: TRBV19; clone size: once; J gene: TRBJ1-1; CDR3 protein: CASSILSGEAFF; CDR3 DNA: TGTGCCAGTAGTATATTATCCGGTGAAGCTTTCTTT
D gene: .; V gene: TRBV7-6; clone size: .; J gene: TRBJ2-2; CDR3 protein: CASSSTLDGELFF; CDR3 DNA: TGTGCCAGCAGCTCTACCCTGGACGGGGAGCTGTTTTTT
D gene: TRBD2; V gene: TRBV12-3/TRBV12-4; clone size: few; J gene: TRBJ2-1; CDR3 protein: CASNQGAGGVNEQFF; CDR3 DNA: TGTGCCAGCAACCAAGGGGCGGGGGGGGTAAATGAGCAGTTCTTC